Listed here are 10 T cell receptor beta chains from one sample, sequenced in a study of blood T cell repertoires in COVID-19. Sequencing was performed with immunoSEQ multiplex PCR; in TCRdb, only in-frame clones are kept and a portion is missing. The table has tens of thousands of clones, just under 85% seen once. Source material: peripheral blood. All receptors come from a man aged 45-60 years with active COVID-19.

A single count supports this clone. This rearrangement joins TRBV7-6 to TRBJ2-5; tentative D call: TRBD2 (5 bases). The V gene lost 2 bases and the J gene lost 4 bases, with 11 bases spanning the gap. Germline V lookup: CDR1 SGHVS, CDR2 FNYEAQ. CDR3 length: 14 amino acids. Written as DNA, the CDR3 is TGTGCCAGCAGCTTACTAGCCCGAGGAGAGACCCAGTACTTC. It specifies CASSLLARGETQYF. The full variable domain, in which reference TRBV7-6 and TRBJ2-5 provide the parts outside the CDR3, is GAGVSQSPRYKVTKRGQDVALRCDPISGHVSLYWYRQALGQGPEFLTYFNYEAQQDKSGLPNDRFSAERPEGSISTLTIQRTEQRDSAMYRCASSLLARGETQYFGPGTRLLVL.

The chain links TRBV5-1 to TRBJ1-2; TRBD1 aligns across 8 bases. Germline assignment: CDR1 SGHRS and CDR2 YFSETQ. CDR3 length equals 16 residues. V shed 0 bases and J 5 bases; nucleotides not matched to a gene: 9. CDR3 loop: CASSLESPGGRYGYTF. The CDR3 DNA reads TGCGCCAGCAGCTTGGAATCGCCAGGGGGCCGATATGGCTACACCTTC.

The gene calls are TRBV18 and TRBJ1-1; D may be TRBD1 (5 bases). Trimming cost V 2 bases and J 2 bases, with 12 bases left between them. The CDR3 contains 15 residues. Germline CDR1 and CDR2: KGHSH and LQKENI. CDR3 DNA: TGTGCCAGCTCACCAGGGTCAGGGATTAACACTGAAGCTTTCTTT. The encoded protein is CASSPGSGINTEAFF.

In this sample, this clone turned up once. The chain couples TRBV6-4 to TRBJ2-4; no definite D call. V lost 5 bases, J lost 2 bases, and 4 bases lay in between. The V gene's germline CDR1 is MRHNA and CDR2 SNTAGT. This CDR3 is built from 12 residues. CDR3 nucleotides: TGTGCCAGCAGTTCCACCAAAAACATTCAGTACTTC. Protein sequence: CASSSTKNIQYF.

The J gene is TRBJ1-4, the V gene TRBV4-3; D not resolved. V lost 4 bases and J lost 2, with 14 bases in between. Germline CDR1 and CDR2: LGHNA and YSLEER. The length of the CDR3 is 16 residues. The CDR3 sequence: CASSLSDKWTNEKLFF. DNA for the CDR3: TGCGCCAGCAGCCTATCCGACAAGTGGACTAATGAAAAACTGTTTTTT.

V gene TRBV27 combines with J gene TRBJ2-5; TRBD1 matches 8 bases. Germline V gene lookup returns CDR1 MNHEY and CDR2 SMNVEV (reference sequence). The CDR3 loop spans 16 amino acids. V shed 5 bases and J 0 bases; nucleotides not matched to a gene: 8. The CDR3 nucleotides are TGTGCCAGCAGTCCCCTGACAGGGGTTTACCAAGAGACCCAGTACTTC. It translates to CASSPLTGVYQETQYF.

The chain carries TRBV6-5 and TRBJ1-2; 10 bases align to TRBD1. Germline values: CDR1 MNHEY, CDR2 SVGAGI. The CDR3 contains 15 residues. After removal of 4 bases from V and 4 bases from J, the junction contained 6 bases not matched to a gene. Written as DNA, the CDR3 is TGTGCCAGCAGTTCCCGGGACAGGGGAATCTATGGCTACACCTTC. As protein: CASSSRDRGIYGYTF.

The chain employs TRBV7-8 and TRBJ1-4; D uncertain. The V and J ends lost 1 base and 2 bases respectively, with 5 bases between them. This CDR3 spans 14 amino acids. CDR1 is SGHVS, CDR2 FQNEAQ, per germline. CDR3 coding DNA: TGTGCCAGCAGCTTAGTTGGCACTAATGAAAAACTGTTTTTT. It specifies CASSLVGTNEKLFF. The full variable domain, rest sourced from reference TRBV7-8 and TRBJ1-4, is GAGVSQSPRYKVAKRGQDVALRCDPISGHVSLFWYQQALGQGPEFLTYFQNEAQLDKSGLPSDRFFAERPEGSVSTLKIQRTQQEDSAVYLCASSLVGTNEKLFFGSGTQLSVL.

The chain couples TRBV10-3 to TRBJ2-3, with 12 nucleotides matching TRBD2. With 6 bases clipped from V and 3 bases from J, the junction kept 1 base outside the gene matches. This CDR3 region has 14 residues. The V gene's germline CDR1 is ENHRY and CDR2 SYGVKD. The CDR3: CAISGLAGTDTQYF. CDR3 bases: TGTGCCATCAGCGGACTAGCGGGGACAGATACGCAGTATTTT.

The gene calls are TRBV27 and TRBJ1-1, with TRBD1 matching 8 bases. This CDR3 has 13 residues. The J segment lost 4 bases and the V segment lost 9 bases, leaving 7 bases of the junction unmatched. Germline loops: CDR1 MNHEY, CDR2 SMNVEV (reference sequence). DNA of the CDR3: TGTGCCAGTCAGGGGGCAGTCTTCACTGAAGCTTTCTTT. This encodes CASQGAVFTEAFF.